Listed below are T cell receptor beta chains from one sample, sequenced in a study of blood T cells in healthy people across ages. TCRdb analysed the 5' RACE reads with MiXCR anew, one entry per CDR3 protein. The sample has some 1 million distinct CDR3 sequences; roughly 45% are singletons. The sample comprised blood. The receptors were sampled from a woman aged 60 to 75 in good health. The CDR3 runs from the conserved cysteine through the conserved F or W. The D gene is left open where the match is weak. Clone size appears in some rows only: once, few, many, or a class for an expanded clone.

j_call v_call d_call clone_size cdr3_aa cdr3_nt
TRBJ1-1 TRBV6-5 NA NA CASSYSRLNTEAFF TGTGCCAGCAGTTACTCGAGGCTGAACACTGAAGCTTTCTTT
TRBJ1-2 TRBV20-1 TRBD1 NA CSASAQGGNYGYTF TGCAGTGCTTCGGCCCAGGGGGGGAACTATGGCTACACCTTC
TRBJ2-5 TRBV27 NA few CAQFNRSEETQYF TGCGCCCAGTTTAACCGGTCGGAAGAGACCCAGTACTTC
TRBJ2-5 TRBV9 NA few CASSPAEAVQETQYF TGTGCCAGCAGCCCCGCGGAGGCTGTACAAGAGACCCAGTACTTC
TRBJ1-2 TRBV3-1 NA NA CASSQESLSYGYTF TGTGCCAGCAGCCAAGAGTCTCTCAGCTATGGCTACACCTTC
TRBJ1-2 TRBV15 NA NA CATKGTRPLTNYGYTF TGTGCCACCAAGGGAACTCGACCGTTGACAAACTATGGCTACACCTTC
TRBJ1-2 TRBV7-9 TRBD1 few CASSPQGGTDGYTF TGTGCCAGCAGCCCACAGGGGGGCACGGATGGCTACACCTTC
TRBJ2-7 TRBV7-3 TRBD2 few CASSLQAGVGYEQYF TGTGCCAGCAGCCTACAAGCGGGAGTAGGATACGAGCAGTACTTC
TRBJ2-7 TRBV12-3/TRBV12-4 TRBD1 few CASSLEVSRDSYEQYF TGTGCCAGCAGTTTAGAGGTTTCAAGGGACAGCTACGAGCAGTACTTC
TRBJ2-7 TRBV5-1 NA few CASSLYSGSYEQYF TGCGCCAGCAGCTTGTATTCAGGGAGCTACGAGCAGTACTTC
TRBJ2-2 TRBV25-1 NA NA CASSESWRGNTGELFF TGTGCCAGCAGTGAATCTTGGCGGGGGAACACCGGGGAGCTGTTTTTT
TRBJ1-4 TRBV28 NA NA CASSSGRAEKLFF TGTGCCAGCAGTTCCGGAAGGGCCGAAAAACTGTTTTTT
TRBJ2-7 TRBV20-1 NA few CSARDVSSSYEQYF TGCAGTGCTAGAGATGTTAGTAGTTCCTACGAGCAGTACTTC
TRBJ2-1 TRBV29-1 NA NA CSVGPGQGGNEQFF TGCAGCGTTGGGCCCGGACAGGGAGGGAATGAGCAGTTCTTC
TRBJ2-5 TRBV20-1 TRBD2 NA CSADGLAEETQYF TGCAGTGCTGATGGACTAGCGGAAGAGACCCAGTACTTC
TRBJ2-3 TRBV11-2 TRBD2 NA CASSSMGLAPGWTDTQYF TGTGCCAGCAGCTCCATGGGACTAGCACCAGGTTGGACAGATACGCAGTATTTT
TRBJ1-2 TRBV12-3/TRBV12-4 NA NA CASSFPQGYGYTF TGTGCCAGCAGTTTTCCCCAGGGCTATGGCTACACCTTC
TRBJ2-2 TRBV5-1 TRBD2 NA CASSWGTSGNTGELFF TGCGCCAGCAGCTGGGGGACTAGCGGAAACACCGGGGAGCTGTTTTTT
TRBJ2-7 TRBV6-4 TRBD2 few CASSRQGSREGTYEQYF TGTGCCAGCAGCCGACAAGGGTCGCGGGAGGGCACCTACGAGCAGTACTTC
TRBJ2-7 TRBV5-1 TRBD1 NA CASSPSGTGNYEQYF TGCGCCAGCAGCCCGAGCGGGACAGGGAACTACGAGCAGTACTTC
TRBJ1-5 TRBV10-1 NA few CASSLSQRGQPQHF TGCGCCAGCAGCTTATCTCAGAGAGGACAGCCCCAGCATTTT
TRBJ2-5 TRBV30 TRBD2 NA CAWSVRSGRETQYF TGTGCCTGGAGTGTACGAAGCGGGAGAGAGACCCAGTACTTC
TRBJ2-5 TRBV2 TRBD1 NA CASSDRTGRRETQYF TGTGCCAGCAGCGACCGGACAGGGAGGCGAGAGACCCAGTACTTC
TRBJ2-1 TRBV2 TRBD2 NA CASKRELAGIEQFF TGTGCCAGCAAGAGGGAACTAGCGGGAATTGAGCAGTTCTTC
TRBJ2-1 TRBV7-3 TRBD2 many CASSLAGGFNEQFF TGTGCCAGCAGCTTAGCGGGAGGGTTCAATGAGCAGTTCTTC
TRBJ1-4 TRBV12-3/TRBV12-4 NA few CASSLERRLMSNEKLFF TGTGCCAGCAGTTTAGAGAGGCGGTTAATGTCTAATGAAAAACTGTTTTTT
TRBJ2-7 TRBV28 NA many CASRDSSSYEQYF TGTGCCAGCAGAGACAGTTCCTCCTACGAGCAGTACTTC